Listed here is a single T cell receptor beta chain. Its specificity is not known. A junction boundary mismatches the germline segment, possibly from a read error. The data were obtained in a study of tumor-infiltrating lymphocytes in primary liver carcinoma. Researchers drew blood RNA from unsorted whole blood and extracted germline DNA as well. Collection of four milliliters of peripheral blood took place before surgery. Germline V gene sequence: CDR1 SGHAT, CDR2 FQNNGV. This CDR3 comprises 14 residues. From around 500 ng of total RNA, TCR beta-specific cDNA was reverse-transcribed using a constant-region primer. Modified slightly, ARM-PCR produced TCR beta libraries over three nested multiplex PCR rounds. Each of the first two PCR rounds ran nine to ten cycles with TRBV1-TRBV30 forward and C-beta reverse primers. TCRdb itself ran the multiplex PCR reads through MiXCR, one entry per CDR3 protein. In the table there are nearly 200,000 distinct CDR3 sequences, approximately 64% of which are singletons.

Study conclusions and caveats: The samples were not sorted (they were bulk), so CD4+ and CD8+ repertoires were not compared. Tumor top-250-clone fraction significantly exceeded that of blood (p = 0.039). Tumor region pairs outstripped tumor-adjacent and tumor-blood pairs in overlap.

The receptor's source is a woman aged 60 to 75 with primary liver carcinoma and hepatitis B virus infection. This sequence joins TRBV11-2 and TRBJ2-5; no firm D call. Sequenced input: peripheral blood. The CDR3 protein is CAISPTGRKETQYF. As DNA, the CDR3 is TGTGCCATCAGCCCAACCGGGCGCAAAGAGACCCAGTACTTC.